This TCR beta chain came from a study of tumor-infiltrating lymphocytes in primary liver carcinoma (dated by TCRdb to about 2017). Looking at the study overall: Of the five patients, three men and two women aged 30 to 69 years, four had hepatocellular carcinoma and one had combined HCC and intrahepatic cholangiocarcinoma. Tumors of the five patients were stage T1-T3 N0M0 with maximum diameters of roughly 4.2 to 10 cm. Roughly 3.5 to 8 million productive TCRbeta reads were obtained per sample, and no significant difference in read depth was found between tissue types. For each liver tumor, the study sampled five regions along with adjacent normal tissue and blood, and applied TCRbeta repertoire sequencing, expression microarrays and whole-exome sequencing. A total of around 35 specimens from 5 patients, comprising 25 or so tumor regions, 5 adjacent noncancerous liver tissues and 5 peripheral blood samples, were covered by TCRbeta repertoire sequencing. The 25 to 30 tumor region samples were profiled with Agilent mRNA microarrays so that TCRbeta repertoire diversity could be related to the local molecular phenotype. Reproducibility between technical replicate repertoires was high, with correlation coefficients above 0.98 and mean shared-clone rates roughly 0.86.

The CDR3 runs 14 amino acids, cysteine and phenylalanine included. Only the CDR3 DNA stays, 42 bases, in frame from base 1. According to the germline V gene, CDR1 reads MNHNS and CDR2 reads SASEGT. Here is what the overall study found, with its caveats: The top 250 clones accounted for a significantly greater share of the repertoire in tumors than in blood (p = 0.039). Pairs of tumor regions showed greater repertoire overlap (mean around 35%) than tumor-adjacent pairs (17%) or tumor-blood pairs (around 15%), which is consistent with antigen-driven expansion. Bulk unsorted samples precluded comparing CD4+ and CD8+ T cell repertoires. Only about 7-25% of top clones were present in all five regions of a tumor, suggesting spatial heterogeneity of tumor-infiltrating T cells. Only a few patients were included in the study, and the authors note that the findings should be validated in a larger study. Because sequencing covered only the TCR beta chain and unpaired alpha chains were not captured, true repertoire diversity is likely underestimated.

Comments on this clonotype: Its recognized antigen is unknown. One end of the junction fails to match germline, which may point to a read error.

Total RNA and DNA were co-extracted from 20-30 mg of bulk tissue with the AllPrep DNA/RNA mini kit, without cell sorting. A few patients with histopathologically diagnosed primary liver carcinoma underwent surgical resection in China between late 2015 and early 2016. At the time of sampling, the patients had chronic HBV infection and had not received any treatment. Five spatially separated regions were sampled from each tumor: the superior, inferior, left-lateral and right-lateral poles, plus the tumor centre. More than 80% viable tumor cells were found by histology in every tumor sample. Fresh tumor and adjacent tissue pieces were bisected; one half was stored in RNAlater at -80°C, the other sent for histology. A constant-region primer and ProtoScript II reverse transcriptase were used to reverse-transcribe TCRbeta-specific cDNA from roughly 0.5 ug total RNA. The TCRbeta libraries were prepared through three rounds of nested multiplex PCR following a slightly modified ARM-PCR procedure. Multiplex TRBV1-TRBV30 forward primers and a Cbeta reverse primer were used in the first two PCR rounds, each of which was run for 10 to 11 cycles. Sample barcodes and Illumina adapters were attached in a final 25-cycle PCR using Deep VentR polymerase. Before sequencing, amplicons of 200-500 bp were purified from gel using a QIAquick gel extraction kit. The TCRbeta amplicons were sequenced with 250-bp paired-end reads on an Illumina HiSeq 2500. For the original study's pipeline: Reads were quality-trimmed with Trimmomatic v0.33, and paired reads were merged with FLASH v1.2.11 to recover full CDR3 sequences. V, D and J germline segments were assigned to the rearranged TCRbeta sequences by MiGEC v1.2.1b. Clonotype statistics, along with Shannon-Wiener diversity indices, were calculated using VDJtools v1.0.0. Except for diversity analysis, only each sample's 250 most abundant clonotypes were used in subsequent analyses to reduce sampling bias. TCRdb reprocessing: public reads trimmed at Q25 with fastp, clones called with MiXCR, in-frame beta chains kept. Merged by CDR3 protein, the rows form single entries marked with the most common genes and DNA. These V and J calls derive from TCRdb rather than the authors' analysis. In this sample the table shows 52,000 or so distinct CDR3 sequences, around 73% of which occur a single time. In total, the top ten clones hold about 24% of the sample.

Source material: liver tumor tissue from sampling region 5. This specimen's cell subset or site label, interpreted: tumor region T5, tumor centre. The chain links TRBV6-1 with TRBJ2-7; a weak D assignment points to TRBD1 (6 bases agree). This clonotype originated in a man in his forties with primary liver carcinoma and hepatitis B virus infection. The CDR3 protein sequence reads: CANSVGQGQYEQYF. The nucleotide sequence reads as follows: TGCGCCAACAGTGTGGGACAAGGCCAATACGAGCAATACTTC.